These 18 T cell receptor beta chains were sequenced from one sample in a study of blood T cell repertoires in COVID-19. Profiled with immunoSEQ multiplex PCR; TCRdb holds only in-frame clones, not every one. The sample carries around 200,000 clones, around 89% recorded once. The sequenced material came from PBMCs or T cells enriched from blood (not recorded which). The receptors here all came from a woman in her twenties or thirties who had recovered from COVID-19.

This chain uses TRBV10-3 with TRBJ2-3; maybe TRBD1 (5 bases). The CDR3 spans 14 residues. Germline lookup yields CDR1 ENHRY and CDR2 SYGVKD. V gave up 7 bases and J gave up 0 bases, with 11 bases separating them. Here the CDR3 reads CAIKTGLSTDTQYF. In nucleotides, the CDR3 is TGTGCCATCAAAACAGGCCTGAGCACAGATACGCAGTATTTT.

The rearrangement uses TRBV19 and TRBJ1-2, with 8 bases aligning to TRBD1. V lost 2 bases and J lost 0; bases outside the gene matches: 5. Germline V gene data show CDR1 as LNHDA and CDR2 as SQIVND (reference sequence). The CDR3 totals 16 residues. CDR3 amino acids: CASSINRGFSNYGYTF. In DNA form, the CDR3 reads TGTGCCAGTAGTATAAACAGGGGGTTCTCTAACTATGGCTACACCTTC.

CDR3 nucleotide sequence: TGTGCCAGCAGGCCCCCTGGGGGCGGCACTGAAGCTTTCTTT. This encodes CASRPPGGGTEAFF. The chain carries TRBV9 and TRBJ1-1; possibly TRBD1 for D (6 bases). The germline V gene encodes CDR1 SGDLS and CDR2 YYNGEE. The CDR3 runs 14 residues. V lost 5 bases to trimming and J lost 4 bases, with 15 bases between them.

The chain carries TRBV6-5 and TRBJ2-5; TRBD2 might be the D (6 bases). V lost 2 bases and J 4 bases, leaving 8 bases between the germline ends. Germline assignment: CDR1 MNHEY and CDR2 SVGAGI. The CDR3 covers 13 residues. CDR3 sequence: CASSYGTLETQYF. CDR3 DNA sequence: TGTGCCAGCAGTTACGGGACTCTAGAGACCCAGTACTTC.

The genes are TRBV6-4 and TRBJ1-1, with D hard to call. Per germline, CDR1 MRHNA and CDR2 SNTAGT. This CDR3 is 13 amino acids long. The V gene lost 2 bases and the J gene lost 0 bases, with 4 bases spanning the gap. CDR3 in DNA: TGTGCCAGCAGTGACAGCCTGAACACTGAAGCTTTCTTT. Translating it yields CASSDSLNTEAFF.

The chain has TRBV4-1 and TRBJ1-2, with 8 bases matching TRBD1. V trimming: 0 bases; J trimming: 3 bases; junction bases outside the gene matches: 9. The CDR3 spans 17 residues. From germline, CDR1 is MGHRA and CDR2 YSYEKL. The CDR3 loop is CASSQDLGAGGDYGYTF. The DNA for the CDR3 is TGCGCCAGCAGCCAAGATCTCGGAGCAGGGGGCGACTATGGCTACACCTTC.

The V and J genes are TRBV29-1 and TRBJ1-2; 7 bases are a match to TRBD1. V lost 1 base, J lost 6 bases, and 5 bases stayed unmatched. The CDR3 runs 13 residues. CDR1 and CDR2 from the germline V gene are SQVTM and ANQGSEA. The CDR3 loop reads CSVEVNRGDGYTF. As DNA, the CDR3 is TGCAGCGTTGAAGTGAACAGGGGTGATGGCTACACCTTC.

This chain links TRBV19 with TRBJ2-2; 10 bases match TRBD1. Germline CDR1 and CDR2: LNHDA and SQIVND (reference sequence). This CDR3 region has 14 residues. J was trimmed by 5 bases and V by 3 bases; bases with no gene match: 0. The CDR3 region is CASSMGQGTGELFF. CDR3 DNA sequence: TGTGCCAGTAGTATGGGACAGGGGACCGGGGAGCTGTTTTTT.

The chain links TRBV7-2 to TRBJ2-7, with 14 bases matching TRBD2. Trimming at V came to 5 bases and at J to 3 bases, leaving 9 bases not matched to a gene. The CDR3 sequence is 17 residues long. Germline values: CDR1 SGHTA, CDR2 FQGNSA. CDR3 residues: CASSLGGGLAGVYEQYF. The CDR3 DNA is TGTGCCAGCAGCCTAGGGGGGGGACTAGCGGGAGTCTACGAGCAGTACTTC.

The chain combines TRBV3-1 (or the pseudogene TRBV3-2) with TRBJ1-6; 8 positions agree with TRBD1. J lost 7 bases, V lost 6 bases, and 2 bases had no gene match. This CDR3 contains 13 residues. Per the germline V gene, CDR1 is LGHDT and CDR2 is YNNKEL (reference sequence). CDR3 loop: CASRDRGNSPLHF. CDR3 nucleotides: TGTGCCAGCAGAGACAGGGGAAATTCACCCCTCCACTTT.

The chain recombines TRBV29-1 with TRBJ2-2, with 12 bases fitting TRBD2. The germline CDR1 and CDR2 sequences are SQVTM and ANQGSEA. With V trimmed by 4 bases and J by 0 bases, 6 bases remained unmatched. This CDR3 region has 17 residues. The CDR3 sequence: CSVAGLAGRANTGELFF. The CDR3 DNA is TGCAGCGTTGCCGGACTAGCGGGGAGAGCGAACACCGGGGAGCTGTTTTTT.

The chain's CDR3 is CASRAGTKNEKLFF. The DNA for the CDR3 is TGTGCCAGTAGAGCCGGGACAAAGAATGAAAAACTGTTTTTT. The V call is TRBV19, the J call TRBJ1-4; D is perhaps TRBD1 (6 bases). V lost 6 bases and J 5 bases, leaving 13 bases between the germline ends. Germline-derived CDR1 and CDR2 are LNHDA and SQIVND (reference sequence). The CDR3 has 14 residues.

J is TRBJ2-7 and V is TRBV4-2; 8 bases match TRBD2. This CDR3 is 15 amino acids long. CDR1 and CDR2 (germline): LGHNA, YNFKEQ. Trimming cost V 0 bases and J 4 bases; bases outside gene matches: 5. The CDR3 spells CASSQDERGRYEQYF. CDR3 coding DNA: TGTGCCAGCAGCCAAGACGAGCGGGGGAGGTACGAGCAGTACTTC.

The chain carries TRBV4-3 and TRBJ1-1, with D perhaps TRBD1 (5 bases). The CDR3 runs 14 residues. Germline-derived CDR1 and CDR2 are LGHNA and YSLEER. V was shortened by 4 bases and J by 4 bases, with 13 bases between the two germline ends. The CDR3 sequence is CASSLGEGTTEAFF. CDR3 DNA sequence: TGCGCCAGCAGCCTGGGGGAGGGTACCACTGAAGCTTTCTTT.

The chain uses TRBV27 and TRBJ1-1; no clear D gene. The V end was cut by 4 bases, the J end by 3 bases, with 9 bases between. CDR3 length: 13 residues. From germline, CDR1 is MNHEY and CDR2 SMNVEV (reference sequence). CDR3 protein: CASSSKADTEAFF. The CDR3 nucleotides read TGTGCCAGCAGTTCGAAGGCGGACACTGAAGCTTTCTTT.

CDR3 DNA: TGTGCTAGTGGTTTATCTGCGAATCAGCCCCAGCATTTT. As protein: CASGLSANQPQHF. The chain uses TRBV12-5 and TRBJ1-5, with D unresolved. V shed 3 bases and J shed 4 bases, with 7 bases lying between them. CDR1 and CDR2 (germline): LGHNT, FRNRAP. This CDR3 is 13 amino acids long.

Concerning this clone itself: The sample contains more than one DNA sequence encoding this CDR3. The chain recombines TRBV7-2 with TRBJ1-2; 9 bases are shared with TRBD1. The CDR3 is made up of 14 amino acids. Germline CDR1 SGHTA, CDR2 FQGNSA. V shed 3 bases, J shed 1 base, and the junction held 0 bases outside the gene matches. The CDR3 spells CASSLGQGNYGYTF. In DNA form, the CDR3 reads TGTGCCAGCAGCTTGGGACAGGGTAACTATGGCTACACCTTC.

The CDR3 loop is CASSAQTQGINTGELFF. The CDR3 DNA reads as TGTGCCAGCAGCGCCCAGACCCAGGGGATTAACACCGGGGAGCTGTTTTTT. The chain joins TRBV5-4 to TRBJ2-2, with a weak D call TRBD1 (6 bases). CDR1 and CDR2 from the germline V gene are SGHNT and YYREEE (reference sequence). The V end lost 4 bases, the J end lost 2 bases, and 18 bases lay between the germline ends. The CDR3 is made up of 17 amino acids.